The rows below give T cell receptor beta chains drawn from one sample of a study of CD8+ T cells in alopecia areata. TCRdb's copy holds only in-frame clones and misses some; the assay was immunoSEQ multiplex PCR. The sample consists of under 150,000 clones, roughly 50% of them appearing once. The sequenced sample consisted of NKG2D-low CD8+ T cells sorted from blood. The receptors here all came from a human donor with alopecia areata. Each CDR3 is given with its conserved first and last residue. A D gene is named only where the DNA matches it firmly. A row's size may be missing; if present it is once, few, many or a size class.

v_call	d_call	clone_size	j_call	cdr3_aa	cdr3_nt
TRBV29-1	.	few	TRBJ2-7	CSVSQDTSEQYF	TGCAGCGTTTCGCAGGATACCAGCGAGCAGTACTTC
TRBV29-1	TRBD2	few	TRBJ2-2	CSVGLAGTGELFF	TGCAGCGTTGGACTAGCGGGAACCGGGGAGCTGTTTTTT
TRBV10-2	.	once	TRBJ2-7	CATTSVNSYEQYF	TGCGCCACAACGTCAGTCAACTCCTACGAGCAGTACTTC
TRBV29-1	.	few	TRBJ2-3	CSVGLEERTDTQYF	TGCAGCGTTGGGTTGGAGGAGAGGACAGATACGCAGTATTTT
TRBV28	.	few	TRBJ2-1	CASIGISYNEQFF	TGTGCCAGCATAGGTATCTCCTACAATGAGCAGTTCTTC
TRBV29-1	.	few	TRBJ2-7	CSAYLPIIEGDYEQYF	TGCAGCGCCTACCTCCCTATCATCGAGGGGGACTACGAGCAGTACTTC
TRBV29-1	.	few	TRBJ2-7	CSARRDPYEQYF	TGCAGCGCCCGGAGGGATCCCTACGAGCAGTACTTC
TRBV11-2	.	.	TRBJ2-1	CASSYTSSYNEQFF	TGTGCCAGCAGTTATACGAGCTCCTACAATGAGCAGTTCTTC
TRBV30	.	.	TRBJ2-5	CAYGPSQETQYF	TGTGCCTACGGACCGAGCCAAGAGACCCAGTACTTC
TRBV28	.	once	TRBJ2-5	CASSSTEGETQYF	TGTGCCAGCAGCTCCACGGAGGGGGAGACCCAGTACTTC
TRBV7-9	.	few	TRBJ1-2	CASSLIAVDGYTF	TGTGCCAGCAGCTTAATCGCAGTAGATGGCTACACCTTC
TRBV29-1	.	.	TRBJ2-1	CSVVGRESSYNEQFF	TGCAGCGTTGTAGGTCGGGAGAGCTCCTACAATGAGCAGTTCTTC
TRBV29-1	TRBD1	few	TRBJ2-1	CSKGDREHNEQFF	TGCAGCAAGGGGGACAGGGAACACAATGAGCAGTTCTTC
TRBV9	TRBD2	once	TRBJ2-2	CASSKLAGVTGELFF	TGTGCCAGCAGCAAACTAGCGGGAGTCACCGGGGAGCTGTTTTTT
TRBV7-2	TRBD1	.	TRBJ2-7	CASSLVGGTDEQYF	TGTGCCAGCAGCTTAGTAGGGGGCACGGACGAGCAGTACTTC
TRBV27	.	.	TRBJ2-7	CASSLGDKIYEQYF	TGTGCCAGCAGTTTAGGGGACAAGATCTACGAGCAGTACTTC
TRBV29-1	.	.	TRBJ2-7	CSVEVGRKTYEQYF	TGCAGCGTTGAGGTGGGACGCAAAACCTACGAGCAGTACTTC
TRBV27	TRBD1	.	TRBJ2-7	CASSLSIGTGGVYEQYF	TGTGCCAGCAGTTTATCGATCGGGACAGGGGGCGTCTACGAGCAGTACTTC
TRBV29-1	.	few	TRBJ1-2	CSVKGKGYTF	TGCAGCGTCAAGGGAAAGGGCTACACCTTC
TRBV7-9	.	.	TRBJ2-7	CASSLDGGYEQYF	TGTGCCAGCAGCTTGGATGGTGGCTACGAGCAGTACTTC
TRBV5-1	.	.	TRBJ2-1	CASSLDQSSYNEQFF	TGCGCCAGCAGCTTGGATCAGTCCTCCTACAATGAGCAGTTCTTC
TRBV5-1	.	.	TRBJ2-5	CASNLEDQETQYF	TGCGCCAGCAACCTAGAGGATCAAGAGACCCAGTACTTC
TRBV30	TRBD2	.	TRBJ2-3	CAWSVGGLAGDTQYF	TGTGCCTGGAGTGTAGGAGGTCTAGCGGGAGATACGCAGTATTTT
TRBV27	TRBD2	.	TRBJ2-5	CASSFGRQETQYF	TGTGCCAGCAGCTTCGGGAGGCAAGAGACCCAGTACTTC
TRBV6-5	.	once	TRBJ1-5	CASSPEQGPHQPQHF	TGTGCCAGCAGTCCGGAACAGGGTCCCCATCAGCCCCAGCATTTT
TRBV30	.	few	TRBJ2-5	CTLGASSNQETQYF	TGTACCCTTGGGGCTAGCAGTAACCAAGAGACCCAGTACTTC
TRBV7-8	.	few	TRBJ2-7	CASSLGPDYEQYF	TGTGCCAGCAGCTTGGGACCAGATTACGAGCAGTACTTC
TRBV4-3	TRBD2	.	TRBJ2-5	CASSQGWSSGQQETQYF	TGCGCCAGCAGCCAAGGCTGGTCTAGCGGACAACAAGAGACCCAGTACTTC
TRBV5-6	.	.	TRBJ2-3	CASSPGRTDTQYF	TGTGCCAGCAGCCCCGGACGCACAGATACGCAGTATTTT
TRBV7-6	.	.	TRBJ2-5	CASKLGEETQYF	TGTGCCAGCAAGCTAGGGGAAGAGACCCAGTACTTC
TRBV29-1	.	few	TRBJ1-4	CSVGEGNEKLFF	TGCAGCGTCGGGGAAGGCAATGAAAAACTGTTTTTT
TRBV13	TRBD2	.	TRBJ2-3	CASSSTVSGGNTDTQYF	TGTGCCAGCAGCTCCACCGTGAGCGGGGGAAACACAGATACGCAGTATTTT
TRBV28	.	.	TRBJ2-7	CASTSVYEQYF	TGTGCCAGCACCTCGGTCTACGAGCAGTACTTC
TRBV14	.	.	TRBJ2-5	CFEETQYF	TGCTTTGAAGAGACCCAGTACTTC
TRBV7-9	.	few	TRBJ1-2	CASSFLGRQDYGYTF	TGTGCCAGCAGCTTTCTCGGACGACAGGACTATGGCTACACCTTC
TRBV7-2	.	.	TRBJ2-3	CASSLDRTDTQYF	TGTGCCAGCAGCCTAGACCGGACAGATACGCAGTATTTT
TRBV29-1	TRBD2	.	TRBJ2-1	CSGAEVLAGDTFIYNEQFF	TGCAGCGGGGCTGAAGTGCTAGCGGGAGATACATTCATTTACAATGAGCAGTTCTTC
TRBV19	.	.	TRBJ2-3	CASSMTDTQYF	TGTGCCAGTAGTATGACAGATACGCAGTATTTT
TRBV29-1	.	few	TRBJ2-7	CSVVGSGEQYF	TGCAGCGTTGTAGGGTCCGGCGAGCAGTACTTC
TRBV5-6	.	.	TRBJ2-7	CASSPQGGEQYF	TGTGCCAGCAGCCCCCAAGGAGGGGAGCAGTACTTC
TRBV5-4	TRBD2	.	TRBJ2-7	CASSEGLASSYEQYF	TGTGCCAGCAGCGAGGGACTAGCGTCCTCCTACGAGCAGTACTTC
TRBV27	.	.	TRBJ2-1	CASRLYNEQFF	TGTGCCAGCAGACTATACAATGAGCAGTTCTTC
TRBV29-1	.	.	TRBJ1-2	CSVVGDVGSSGGYTF	TGCAGCGTTGTGGGGGATGTAGGATCCTCGGGTGGCTACACCTTC
TRBV4-3	.	.	TRBJ2-3	CASSQDFDRRVGSTDTQYF	TGCGCCAGCAGCCAAGATTTCGATCGGCGGGTCGGGAGCACAGATACGCAGTATTTT
TRBV14	TRBD2	.	TRBJ2-1	CASSQDAGLVNEQFF	TGTGCCAGCAGCCAAGATGCGGGACTAGTCAATGAGCAGTTCTTC
TRBV29-1	TRBD2	.	TRBJ2-7	CSVGGGYEQYF	TGCAGCGTTGGGGGGGGATACGAGCAGTACTTC
TRBV6-5	TRBD1	.	TRBJ2-1	CASGKYRGDEQFF	TGTGCCAGCGGGAAATACAGGGGAGATGAGCAGTTCTTC
TRBV25-1	.	.	TRBJ2-5	CASSPGSETQYF	TGTGCCAGCAGCCCCGGGAGTGAGACCCAGTACTTC
TRBV2	.	few	TRBJ2-4	CASSERSGINIQYF	TGTGCCAGCAGCGAGCGATCAGGGATAAACATTCAGTACTTC
TRBV27	TRBD1	.	TRBJ1-2	CASSQNLPGQGGYTF	TGTGCCAGCAGTCAAAACTTGCCGGGACAGGGAGGCTACACCTTC
TRBV29-1	.	few	TRBJ1-4	CSVDEGEGEKLFF	TGCAGCGTTGATGAAGGGGAGGGTGAAAAACTGTTTTTT
TRBV6-5	.	.	TRBJ2-2	CASTGSGELFF	TGTGCCAGCACAGGGTCCGGGGAGCTGTTTTTT
TRBV30	.	.	TRBJ1-1	CAWSLVGVEAFF	TGTGCCTGGAGTTTGGTCGGAGTCGAAGCTTTCTTT
TRBV19	.	few	TRBJ1-1	CASRLEENTEAFF	TGTGCCAGTAGACTAGAGGAGAACACTGAAGCTTTCTTT
TRBV9	TRBD2	.	TRBJ2-3	CASSVDGLVADTQYF	TGTGCCAGCAGCGTAGACGGACTAGTGGCAGATACGCAGTATTTT
TRBV27	.	.	TRBJ2-3	CATRTGYTDTQYF	TGTGCCACCCGGACTGGGTACACAGATACGCAGTATTTT
TRBV29-1	.	.	TRBJ2-5	CSVDFNQGSETQYF	TGCAGCGTTGATTTTAACCAGGGGTCGGAGACCCAGTACTTC
TRBV29-1	TRBD2	few	TRBJ2-7	CSVEDLRTSGGMDEQYF	TGCAGCGTTGAAGATCTCCGGACTAGCGGGGGCATGGACGAGCAGTACTTC
TRBV28	.	.	TRBJ1-4	CASKHLSSGKLFF	TGTGCCAGCAAGCATCTTTCTTCTGGGAAACTGTTTTTT